Each of the 30 T cell receptor beta chains below was sequenced from the same sample in a study of blood T cell repertoires in COVID-19. Clones were sequenced by immunoSEQ multiplex PCR, and TCRdb holds only the in-frame ones, with some missing. The table lists around 110,000 clones, less than 90% of them singletons. What was sequenced was peripheral blood. These TCRs come from a human donor in a cohort sampled during active COVID-19.

The chain employs TRBV6-4 and TRBJ1-6, with no clear D. Trimming removed 6 bases at V and 10 bases at J, with 13 bases between. This CDR3 contains 13 residues. CDR1 MRHNA and CDR2 SNTAGT come from the germline V gene. CDR3 DNA: TGTGCCAGCAGGTGGCCCTTAAAGTCACCCCTCCACTTT. Translating it yields CASRWPLKSPLHF.

The chain links TRBV3-1 (or the pseudogene TRBV3-2) to TRBJ1-2; D is undetermined. Trimming removed 5 bases at V and 8 bases at J, with 6 bases between. From germline, CDR1 is LGHDT and CDR2 YNNKEL (reference sequence). The CDR3 has 10 amino acids. The CDR3 sequence: CASSGQGYTF. CDR3 nucleotide sequence: TGTGCCAGCAGCGGTCAGGGCTACACCTTC.

The rearrangement uses TRBV7-9 and TRBJ1-1; D is ambiguous. This CDR3 is built from 12 residues. Trimming removed 5 bases from V and 7 bases from J, with 11 bases in between. CDR1 and CDR2 from the germline V gene are SEHNR and FQNEAQ (reference sequence). For the CDR3, the DNA is TGTGCCAGCAGCCGGCGGGAGGATGAAGCTTTCTTT. Translation gives CASSRREDEAFF.

Here the CDR3 DNA reads TGTGCCAGCAGTCCCCGTCCTGGAGGTGGAGAGCAGTACGTC. Translation: CASSPRPGGGEQYV. The rearrangement joins TRBV6-2 or TRBV6-3 to TRBJ2-7; D might be TRBD2 (5 bases). Trimming removed 5 bases from V and 7 bases from J, with 18 bases in between. This CDR3 contains 14 residues. Germline CDR1 is MNHEY and CDR2 is SVGEGT.

The chain couples TRBV9 to TRBJ2-1; D unresolved. The V end lost 0 bases, the J end lost 6 bases, and 10 bases lay between the germline ends. The V gene's germline CDR1 is SGDLS and CDR2 YYNGEE. This CDR3 spans 14 amino acids. The CDR3 DNA reads TGTGCCAGCAGCGTAGGGCAGAGGCTCAATGAGCAGTTCTTC. Translating gives CASSVGQRLNEQFF.

This sequence joins TRBV27 and TRBJ2-1; perhaps TRBD2 as D (6 bases). The CDR3 contains 14 residues. Germline CDR1 is MNHEY and CDR2 is SMNVEV (reference sequence). V shed 3 bases and J shed 8 bases, with 14 bases lying between them. The chain's CDR3 is CASSFSGSKDEQFF. The CDR3 coding sequence is TGTGCCAGCAGTTTCAGCGGGTCCAAAGATGAGCAGTTCTTC.

The chain joins TRBV5-6 to TRBJ2-7, with 12 bases fitting TRBD2. The ends lost 1 base at V and 9 bases at J; junction bases unmatched: 5. CDR1 SGHDT and CDR2 YYEEEE come from the germline V gene. This CDR3 comprises 14 residues. CDR3 residues: CASSLLLAGGGQYF. The CDR3 nucleotides are TGTGCCAGCAGCTTGCTCCTAGCGGGAGGGGGGCAGTACTTC.

The J gene is TRBJ2-1, the V gene TRBV7-2, with a weak D call TRBD1 (7 bases). The CDR3 sequence is 16 residues long. Looked up from germline, CDR1 is SGHTA and CDR2 is FQGNSA. The germline V and J ends were trimmed by 3 bases and 9 bases, with 21 bases remaining between them. This chain's CDR3 is CASSFGLSGGRGEQFF. As DNA, the CDR3 is TGTGCCAGCAGCTTCGGGCTTTCAGGGGGGAGAGGTGAGCAGTTCTTC.

This chain joins TRBV28 and TRBJ2-7; 7 bases match TRBD1. The CDR3 runs 13 residues. V dropped 6 bases and J dropped 2; count of bases not matched to a gene: 4. Per the germline V gene, CDR1 is MDHEN and CDR2 is SYDVKM. The CDR3 loop reads CASRLGTAYEQYF. The DNA of the CDR3 is TGTGCCAGCAGACTCGGGACAGCCTACGAGCAGTACTTC.

The chain is built from TRBV5-4 and TRBJ2-2; TRBD2 aligns across 9 bases. V was pared by 4 bases and J by 2 bases, with 6 bases of the junction left unmatched. The CDR3 length is 16 residues. CDR1 SGHNT and CDR2 YYREEE come from the germline V gene (reference sequence). The CDR3 DNA is TGTGCCAGCAGCCGGCCGACTAGCGGAAACACCGGGGAGCTGTTTTTT. This encodes CASSRPTSGNTGELFF.

V and J are TRBV25-1 and TRBJ2-1; 8 bases map to TRBD2. This CDR3 has 15 residues. Germline lookup yields CDR1 MGHDK and CDR2 SYGVNS. Germline trimming cut 7 bases from V and 4 bases from J; bases unmatched to any gene: 9. As DNA, the CDR3 is TGTGCCAGCACGGTAGCGGGAACAGCATACAATGAGCAGTTCTTC. Translation gives CASTVAGTAYNEQFF.

The rearrangement joins TRBV7-8 to TRBJ2-7; D is perhaps TRBD2 (7 bases). This CDR3 is built from 17 residues. V was shortened by 3 bases and J by 3 bases, with 21 bases between the two germline ends. Looked up from germline, CDR1 is SGHVS and CDR2 is FQNEAQ. The CDR3 DNA follows: TGTGCCAGCAGCTTGGGGGGAGGGGGACGGAATCACTACGAGCAGTACTTC. Its translation: CASSLGGGGRNHYEQYF.

This chain joins TRBV20-1 and TRBJ2-3, with D tentatively TRBD2 (5 bases). Germline V CDR1 and CDR2: DFQATT, SNEGSKA (reference sequence). V was trimmed by 3 bases and J by 6 bases, leaving 13 bases between them. The CDR3 runs to 13 residues. The CDR3 here is CSASDLRRDTQYF. CDR3 nucleotide sequence: TGCAGTGCTAGTGACTTAAGGAGGGATACGCAGTATTTT.

This clone appeared many times. The genes are TRBV19 and TRBJ1-3; tentatively, D is TRBD1 (6 bases). The ends were cut back, 7 bases at V and 1 base at J, with 11 bases in the middle. CDR3 size: 14 residues. CDR1 and CDR2 (germline): LNHDA, SQIVND (reference sequence). CDR3 in amino acids: CASIAGASGNTIYF. CDR3 coding DNA: TGTGCCAGTATCGCAGGGGCGTCTGGAAACACCATATATTTT.

This clone was observed a single time. J is TRBJ2-1 and V is TRBV7-6; TRBD2 matches at 14 bases. Trimming cost V 0 bases and J 4 bases; bases outside gene matches: 14. The CDR3 length is 21 residues. The germline gives CDR1 SGHVS, CDR2 FNYEAQ. This CDR3 is CASSLAHPGGGTSGRYNEQFF. DNA for the CDR3: TGTGCCAGCAGCTTAGCTCATCCAGGGGGGGGGACTAGCGGGAGATACAATGAGCAGTTCTTC.

The CDR3 DNA reads TGTGCCAGCAGTGAACAGATCACAGCGGGGGAGACCCAGTACTTC. Translating it yields CASSEQITAGETQYF. The rearrangement joins TRBV2 to TRBJ2-5; TRBD2 matches 7 bases. This CDR3 has 15 amino acids. With V trimmed by 2 bases and J by 5 bases, 8 bases remained unmatched. CDR1 is SNHLY and CDR2 is FYNNEI in the germline V gene.

The CDR3 nucleotides read TGTGCCAGCAGTTCGGACAGGGGATTCTACGAGCAGTACGTC. It translates to CASSSDRGFYEQYV. This chain connects TRBV7-2 to TRBJ2-7; 9 bases agree with TRBD1. This CDR3 has 14 residues. The germline gives CDR1 SGHTA, CDR2 FQGNSA. The ends lost 6 bases at V and 3 bases at J; junction bases unmatched: 6.

The chain couples TRBV12-3 or TRBV12-4 to TRBJ1-3, with D unresolved. V gave up 3 bases and J gave up 6 bases, with 6 bases separating them. This CDR3 region has 12 residues. This chain's CDR3 is CASSLRENTIYF. The CDR3, as DNA: TGTGCCAGCAGTTTGAGGGAAAACACCATATATTTT.

The rearrangement uses TRBV12-3 or TRBV12-4 and TRBJ2-2; no definite D call. The CDR3 is 12 residues long. V lost 6 bases and J 8 bases, leaving 10 bases between the germline ends. CDR3 protein: CASSFTVGELFF. CDR3 DNA sequence: TGTGCCAGCAGCTTTACTGTGGGGGAGCTGTTTTTT.

The gene calls are TRBV4-1 and TRBJ2-7; possible D gene TRBD2, 8 bases. The CDR3 consists of 16 residues. Germline values: CDR1 MGHRA, CDR2 YSYEKL. The V and J ends lost 0 bases and 8 bases respectively, with 20 bases between them. The CDR3 is CASSQDRDSGSSKQYF. For the CDR3, the DNA is TGCGCCAGCAGCCAAGATAGGGACAGCGGGAGTAGTAAGCAGTACTTC.

The chain has TRBV6-2 or TRBV6-3 and TRBJ2-2, with 7 nucleotides matching TRBD2. Trimming removed 2 bases from V and 1 base from J; junction bases left unmatched: 1. This CDR3 spans 15 amino acids. Germline CDR1 and CDR2: MNHEY and SVGEGT. CDR3 nucleotide sequence: TGTGCCAGCAGTTACGGGGGGGGGAACACCGGGGAGCTGTTTTTT. As protein: CASSYGGGNTGELFF.

The chain joins TRBV7-9 to TRBJ1-5; possible D gene TRBD1, 5 bases. The CDR3 extends over 14 amino acids. Trimming shortened V by 5 bases and J by 2 bases, and 10 bases separated the two germline ends. CDR1 is SEHNR, CDR2 FQNEAQ, per germline (reference sequence). The CDR3 DNA follows: TGTGCCAGCAGCCCTCAGACAGGCAATCAGCCCCAGCATTTT. Translated: CASSPQTGNQPQHF.

The V and J genes are TRBV14 and TRBJ2-7; 10 bases align to TRBD2. In germline, CDR1 is SGHDN, CDR2 FVKESK. This CDR3 is built from 13 residues. The DNA for the CDR3 is TGTGCTTGCTCGGGTAGCGGGAGGTACGAGCAGTACTTC. As protein: CACSGSGRYEQYF. Complete variable domain (other parts from reference TRBV14 and TRBJ2-7): EAGVTQFPSHSVIEKGQTVTLRCDPISGHDNLYWYRRVMGKEIKFLLHFVKESKQDESGMPNNRFLAERTGGTYSTLKVQPAELEDSGVYFCACSGSGRYEQYFGPGTRLTVT.

The chain links TRBV7-2 to TRBJ1-3; the D gene is possibly TRBD1 (5 bases). CDR1 SGHTA and CDR2 FQGNSA come from the germline V gene. V was pared by 5 bases and J by 0 bases, with 14 bases between. The CDR3 has 16 residues. CDR3 region: CASSPPGLLSGNTIYF. The DNA for the CDR3 is TGTGCCAGCAGCCCCCCGGGACTGCTCTCTGGAAACACCATATATTTT.

The chain combines TRBV7-2 with TRBJ2-7; D uncertain. The germline V gene has CDR1 SGHTA and CDR2 FQGNSA. Deletions cut 7 bases from V and 3 bases from J, with 19 bases between. This CDR3 has 15 amino acids. This CDR3 is CASTYTTASLYEQYF. As DNA, the CDR3 is TGTGCCAGCACCTATACTACGGCCTCCCTCTACGAGCAGTACTTC.

V usage is TRBV7-9 and J usage is TRBJ1-1; TRBD1 aligns across 8 bases. J gave up 5 bases and V 4 bases, and 9 bases lay outside the gene matches. Germline-derived CDR1 and CDR2 are SEHNR and FQNEAQ (reference sequence). This CDR3 has 15 amino acids. The CDR3 loop reads CASSSTGGRTTEAFF. CDR3 nucleotides: TGTGCCAGCAGCTCCACAGGGGGAAGAACAACTGAAGCTTTCTTT.

This clone has just a few counts. This chain connects TRBV7-3 to TRBJ2-1; D unclear. From germline, CDR1 is SGHTA and CDR2 FQGTGA. Trimming removed 5 bases from V and 12 bases from J, with 11 bases in between. CDR3 length: 11 amino acids. In DNA, the CDR3 is TGTGCCAGCAGCCGTGATGAGCGGCAGTTCTTC. This encodes CASSRDERQFF. The entire variable domain, with the rest obtained from reference TRBV7-3 and TRBJ2-1, is as follows: GAGVSQTPSNKVTEKGKYVELRCDPISGHTALYWYRQSLGQGPEFLIYFQGTGAADDSGLPNDRFFAVRPEGSVSTLKIQRTERGDSAVYLCASSRDERQFFGPGTRLTVL.

The chain carries TRBV10-3 and TRBJ1-2; D not certain. Trimming stripped 3 bases from V and 3 bases from J, with 11 bases between. The CDR3 runs 14 residues. Germline values: CDR1 ENHRY, CDR2 SYGVKD. The CDR3, as DNA: TGTGCCATCAGTGATTCAACACGGGACTATGGCTACACCTTC. As protein: CAISDSTRDYGYTF.

The gene calls are TRBV4-3 and TRBJ2-3; 8 bases fit TRBD1. This CDR3 has 15 amino acids. V shed 3 bases, J shed 2 bases, and the junction held 4 bases outside the gene matches. The germline CDR1 and CDR2 sequences are LGHNA and YSLEER. The CDR3 sequence: CASSQETGATDTQYF. CDR3 DNA sequence: TGCGCCAGCAGCCAGGAGACAGGGGCCACAGATACGCAGTATTTT.

This clone was counted a single time. The chain uses TRBV12-3 or TRBV12-4 and TRBJ2-2; the D is unclear. V was pared by 6 bases and J by 5 bases, with 10 bases between. CDR3 length: 13 residues. In DNA form, the CDR3 reads TGTGCCAGCAGACCCTCTCGGACCGGGGAGCTGTTTTTT. It codes for CASRPSRTGELFF.